This entry lists 4 T cell receptor beta chains sequenced from one sample in a study of shared clonotypes between healthy human individuals. The method was immunoSEQ multiplex PCR; TCRdb's version includes in-frame clones alone and lacks a portion of them. The repertoire holds fewer than 550,000 clones, approximately 79% seen once, with approximately 13% in the top ten. The sequencing input was PBMCs. The receptors were gathered from a woman aged 40 to 50 in good health. Some clones in this sample may be carry-over from other donors' samples.

The V call is TRBV7-2, the J call TRBJ2-7, with 7 bases matching TRBD2. V lost 5 bases, J lost 0 bases, and 7 bases stayed unmatched. This CDR3 contains 15 residues. Germline values: CDR1 SGHTA, CDR2 FQGNSA. In DNA form, the CDR3 reads TGTGCCAGCAGCAGTAGCGGGCCCACCTCCTACGAGCAGTACTTC. It translates to CASSSSGPTSYEQYF. The whole variable domain, filled in from reference TRBV7-2 and TRBJ2-7, reads GAGVSQSPSNKVTEKGKDVELRCDPISGHTALYWYRQSLGQGLEFLIYFQGNSAPDKSGLPSDRFSAERTGGSVSTLTIQRTQQEDSAVYLCASSSSGPTSYEQYFGPGTRLTVT.

To note about this clone: The same CDR3 also results from other DNA sequences found in this sample. V gene TRBV6-5 combines with J gene TRBJ2-1; 14 nucleotides agree with TRBD2. The V gene end was trimmed by 6 bases and the J gene end by 10 bases; junction bases not matched to a gene: 8. CDR3 length: 15 residues. Germline CDR1 is MNHEY and CDR2 is SVGAGI. In DNA, the CDR3 is TGTGCCAGCAGCCCCGGGACTAGCGGGAGAGTCGAGCAGTTCTTC. It is translated as CASSPGTSGRVEQFF.

V gene TRBV4-2 combines with J gene TRBJ2-7, with D perhaps TRBD1 or TRBD2 (5 bases each). V was pared by 3 bases and J by 3 bases, with 12 bases between. This CDR3 is 14 amino acids long. Germline V gene sequence: CDR1 LGHNA, CDR2 YNFKEQ. CDR3 sequence (DNA): TGTGCCAGCAGCCACCCGGGACGGAACTACGAGCAGTACTTC. Its translation: CASSHPGRNYEQYF.

The chain recombines TRBV13 with TRBJ2-3, with 8 bases aligning to TRBD2. J was trimmed by 1 base and V by 10 bases; bases with no gene match: 10. This CDR3 has 15 residues. Germline assignment: CDR1 PRHDT and CDR2 FYEKMQ (reference sequence). CDR3 sequence (DNA): TGTGCCACCCTACGGGGGGGCTGGGGCACAGATACGCAGTATTTT. Encoded protein: CATLRGGWGTDTQYF.